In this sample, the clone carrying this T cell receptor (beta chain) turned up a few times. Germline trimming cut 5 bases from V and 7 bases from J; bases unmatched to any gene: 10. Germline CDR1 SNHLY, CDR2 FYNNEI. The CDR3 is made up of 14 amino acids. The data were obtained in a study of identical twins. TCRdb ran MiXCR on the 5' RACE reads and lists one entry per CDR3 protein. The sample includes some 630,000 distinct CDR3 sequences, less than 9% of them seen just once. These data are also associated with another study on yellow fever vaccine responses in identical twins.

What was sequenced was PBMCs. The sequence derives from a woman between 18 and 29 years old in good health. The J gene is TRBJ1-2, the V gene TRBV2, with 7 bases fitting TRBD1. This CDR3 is CASSYTGQFTGYTF. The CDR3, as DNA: TGTGCCAGCAGTTACACGGGACAGTTTACTGGCTACACCTTC. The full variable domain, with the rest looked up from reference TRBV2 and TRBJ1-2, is EPEVTQTPSHQVTQMGQEVILRCVPISNHLYFYWYRQILGQKVEFLVSFYNNEISEKSEIFDDQFSVERPDGSNFTLKIRSTKLEDSAMYFCASSYTGQFTGYTFGSGTRLTVV.